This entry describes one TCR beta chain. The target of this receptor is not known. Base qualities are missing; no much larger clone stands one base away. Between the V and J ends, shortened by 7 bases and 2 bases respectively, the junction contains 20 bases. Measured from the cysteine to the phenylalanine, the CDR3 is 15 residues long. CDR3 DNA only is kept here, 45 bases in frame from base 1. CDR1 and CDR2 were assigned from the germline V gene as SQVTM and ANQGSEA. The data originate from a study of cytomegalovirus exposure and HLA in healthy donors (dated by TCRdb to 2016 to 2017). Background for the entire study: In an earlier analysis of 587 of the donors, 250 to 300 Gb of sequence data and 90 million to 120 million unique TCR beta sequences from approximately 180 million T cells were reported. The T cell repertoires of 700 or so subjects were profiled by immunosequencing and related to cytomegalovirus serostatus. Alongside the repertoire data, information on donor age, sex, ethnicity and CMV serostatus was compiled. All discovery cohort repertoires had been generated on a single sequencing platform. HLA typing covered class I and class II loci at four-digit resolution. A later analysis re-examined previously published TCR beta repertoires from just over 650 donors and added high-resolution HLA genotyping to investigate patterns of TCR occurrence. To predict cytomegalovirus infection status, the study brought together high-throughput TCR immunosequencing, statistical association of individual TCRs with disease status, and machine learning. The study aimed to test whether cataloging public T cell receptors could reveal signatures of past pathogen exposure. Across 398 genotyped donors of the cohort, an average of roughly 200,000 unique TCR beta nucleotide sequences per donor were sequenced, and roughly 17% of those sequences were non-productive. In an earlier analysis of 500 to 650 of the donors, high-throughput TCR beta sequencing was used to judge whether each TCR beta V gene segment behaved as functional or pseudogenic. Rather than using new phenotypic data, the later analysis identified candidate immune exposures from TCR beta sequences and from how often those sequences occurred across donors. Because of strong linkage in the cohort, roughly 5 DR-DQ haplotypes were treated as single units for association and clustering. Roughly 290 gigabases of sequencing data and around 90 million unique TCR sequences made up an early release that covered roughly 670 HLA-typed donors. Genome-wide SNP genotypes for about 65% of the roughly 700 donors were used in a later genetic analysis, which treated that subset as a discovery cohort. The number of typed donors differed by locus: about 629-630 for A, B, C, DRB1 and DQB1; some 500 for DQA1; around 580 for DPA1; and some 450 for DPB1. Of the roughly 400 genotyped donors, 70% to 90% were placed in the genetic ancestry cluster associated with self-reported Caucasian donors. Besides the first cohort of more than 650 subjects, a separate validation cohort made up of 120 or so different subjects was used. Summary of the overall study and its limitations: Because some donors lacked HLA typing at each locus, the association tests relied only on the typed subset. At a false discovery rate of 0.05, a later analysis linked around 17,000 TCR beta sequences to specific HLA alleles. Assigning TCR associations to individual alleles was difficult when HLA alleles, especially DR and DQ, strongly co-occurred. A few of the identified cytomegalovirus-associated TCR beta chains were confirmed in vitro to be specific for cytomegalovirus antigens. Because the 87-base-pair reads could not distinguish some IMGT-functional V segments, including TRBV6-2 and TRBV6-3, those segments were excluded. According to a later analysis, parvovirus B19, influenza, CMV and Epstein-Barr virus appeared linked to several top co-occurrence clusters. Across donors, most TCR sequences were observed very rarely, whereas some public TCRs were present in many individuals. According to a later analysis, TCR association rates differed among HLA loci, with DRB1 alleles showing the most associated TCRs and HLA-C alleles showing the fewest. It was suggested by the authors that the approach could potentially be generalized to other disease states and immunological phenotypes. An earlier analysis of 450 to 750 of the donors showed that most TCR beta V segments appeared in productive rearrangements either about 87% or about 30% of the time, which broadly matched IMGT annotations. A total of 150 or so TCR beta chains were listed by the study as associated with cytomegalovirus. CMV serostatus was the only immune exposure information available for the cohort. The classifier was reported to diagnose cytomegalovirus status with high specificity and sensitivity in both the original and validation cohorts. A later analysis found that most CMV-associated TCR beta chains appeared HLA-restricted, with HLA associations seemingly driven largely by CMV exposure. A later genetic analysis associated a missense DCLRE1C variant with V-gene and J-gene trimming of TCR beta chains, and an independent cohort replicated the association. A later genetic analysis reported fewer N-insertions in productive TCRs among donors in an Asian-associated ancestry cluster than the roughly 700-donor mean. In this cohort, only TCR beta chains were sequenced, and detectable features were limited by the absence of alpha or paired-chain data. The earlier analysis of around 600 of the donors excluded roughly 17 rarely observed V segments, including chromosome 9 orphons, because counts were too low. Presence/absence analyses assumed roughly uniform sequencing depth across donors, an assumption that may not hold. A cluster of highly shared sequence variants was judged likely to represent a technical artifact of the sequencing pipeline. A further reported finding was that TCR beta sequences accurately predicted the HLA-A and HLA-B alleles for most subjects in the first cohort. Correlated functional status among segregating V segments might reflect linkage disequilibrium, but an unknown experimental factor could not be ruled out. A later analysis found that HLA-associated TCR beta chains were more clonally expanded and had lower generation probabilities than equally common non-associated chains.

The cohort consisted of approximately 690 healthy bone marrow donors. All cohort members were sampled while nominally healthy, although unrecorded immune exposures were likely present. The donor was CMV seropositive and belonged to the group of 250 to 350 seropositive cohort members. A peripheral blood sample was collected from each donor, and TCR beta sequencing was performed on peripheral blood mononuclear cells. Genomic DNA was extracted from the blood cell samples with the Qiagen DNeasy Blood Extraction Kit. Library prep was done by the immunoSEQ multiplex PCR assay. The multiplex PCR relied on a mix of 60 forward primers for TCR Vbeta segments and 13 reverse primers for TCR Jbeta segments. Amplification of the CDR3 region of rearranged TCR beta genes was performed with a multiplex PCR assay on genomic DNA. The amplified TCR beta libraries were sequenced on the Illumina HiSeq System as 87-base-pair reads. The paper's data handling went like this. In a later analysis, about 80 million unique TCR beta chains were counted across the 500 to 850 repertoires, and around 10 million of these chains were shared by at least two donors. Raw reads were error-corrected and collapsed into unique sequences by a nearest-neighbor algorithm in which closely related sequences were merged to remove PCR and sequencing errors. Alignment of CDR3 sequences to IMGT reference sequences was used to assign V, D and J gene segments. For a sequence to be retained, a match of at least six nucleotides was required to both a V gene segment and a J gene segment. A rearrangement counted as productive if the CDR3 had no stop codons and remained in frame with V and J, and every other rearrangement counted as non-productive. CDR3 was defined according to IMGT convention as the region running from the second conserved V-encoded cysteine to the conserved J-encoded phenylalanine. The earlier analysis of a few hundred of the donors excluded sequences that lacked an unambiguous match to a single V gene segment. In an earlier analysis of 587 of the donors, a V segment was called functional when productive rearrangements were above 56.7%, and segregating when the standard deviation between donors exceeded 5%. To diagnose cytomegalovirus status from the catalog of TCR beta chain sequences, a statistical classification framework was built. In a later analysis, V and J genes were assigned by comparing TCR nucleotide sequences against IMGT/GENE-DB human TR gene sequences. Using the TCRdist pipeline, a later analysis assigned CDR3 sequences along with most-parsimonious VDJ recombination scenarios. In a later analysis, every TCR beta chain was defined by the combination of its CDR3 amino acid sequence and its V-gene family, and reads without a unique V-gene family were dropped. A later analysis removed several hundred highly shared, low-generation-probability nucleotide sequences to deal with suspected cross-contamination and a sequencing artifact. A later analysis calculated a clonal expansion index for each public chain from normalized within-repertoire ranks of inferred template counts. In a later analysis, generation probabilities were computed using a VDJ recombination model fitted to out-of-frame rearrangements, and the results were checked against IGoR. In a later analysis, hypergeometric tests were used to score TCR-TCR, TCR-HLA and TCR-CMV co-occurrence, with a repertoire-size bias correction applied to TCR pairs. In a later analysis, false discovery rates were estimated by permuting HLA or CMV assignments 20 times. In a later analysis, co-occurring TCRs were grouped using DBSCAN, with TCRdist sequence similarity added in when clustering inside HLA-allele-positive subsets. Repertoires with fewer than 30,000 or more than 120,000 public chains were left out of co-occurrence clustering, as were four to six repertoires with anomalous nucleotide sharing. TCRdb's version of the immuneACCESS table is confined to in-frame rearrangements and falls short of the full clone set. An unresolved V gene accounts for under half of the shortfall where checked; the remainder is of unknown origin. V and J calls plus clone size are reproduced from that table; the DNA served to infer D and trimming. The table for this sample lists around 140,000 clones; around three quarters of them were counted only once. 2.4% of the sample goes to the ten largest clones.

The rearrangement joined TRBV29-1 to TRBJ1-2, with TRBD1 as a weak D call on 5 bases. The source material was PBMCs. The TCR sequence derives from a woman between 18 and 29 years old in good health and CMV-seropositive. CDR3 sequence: CSADHRGNRNYGYTF. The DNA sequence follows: TGCAGCGCCGACCATCGGGGGAATCGAAACTATGGCTACACCTTC.